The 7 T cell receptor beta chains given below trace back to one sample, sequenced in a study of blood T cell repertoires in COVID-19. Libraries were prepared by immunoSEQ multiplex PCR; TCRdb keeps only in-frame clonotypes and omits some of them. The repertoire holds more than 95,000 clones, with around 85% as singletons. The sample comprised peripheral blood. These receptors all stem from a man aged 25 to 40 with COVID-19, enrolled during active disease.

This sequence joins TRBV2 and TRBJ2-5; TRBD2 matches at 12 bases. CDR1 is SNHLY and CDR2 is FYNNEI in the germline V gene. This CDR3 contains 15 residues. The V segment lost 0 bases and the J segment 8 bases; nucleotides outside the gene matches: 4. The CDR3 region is CASSEAGLAGSTQYF. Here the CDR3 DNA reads TGTGCCAGCAGTGAAGCCGGACTAGCGGGGTCAACCCAGTACTTC.

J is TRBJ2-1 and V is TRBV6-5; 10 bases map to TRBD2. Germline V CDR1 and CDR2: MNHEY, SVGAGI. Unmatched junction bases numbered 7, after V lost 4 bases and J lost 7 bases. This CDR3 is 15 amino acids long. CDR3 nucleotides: TGTGCCAGCAGTTTAGCGGGAGGATTGGAGAATGAGCAGTTCTTC. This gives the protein CASSLAGGLENEQFF.

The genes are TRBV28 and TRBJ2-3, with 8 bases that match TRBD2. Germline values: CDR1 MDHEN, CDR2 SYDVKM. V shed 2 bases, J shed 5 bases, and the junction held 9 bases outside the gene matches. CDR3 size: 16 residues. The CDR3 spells CASSLGRERELDTQYF. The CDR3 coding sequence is TGTGCCAGCAGTTTAGGACGAGAGCGGGAGTTAGATACGCAGTATTTT.

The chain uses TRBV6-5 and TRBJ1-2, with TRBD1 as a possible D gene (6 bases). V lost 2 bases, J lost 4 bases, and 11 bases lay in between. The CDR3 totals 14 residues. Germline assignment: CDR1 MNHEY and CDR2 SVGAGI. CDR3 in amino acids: CASSYQGLGYGYTF. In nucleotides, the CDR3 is TGTGCCAGCAGTTACCAGGGGTTAGGCTATGGCTACACCTTC.

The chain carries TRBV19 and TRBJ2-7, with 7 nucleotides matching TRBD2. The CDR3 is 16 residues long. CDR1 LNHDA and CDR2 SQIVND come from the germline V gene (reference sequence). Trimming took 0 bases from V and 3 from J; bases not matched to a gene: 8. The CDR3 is CASSIDLASGYYEQYF. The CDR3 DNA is TGTGCCAGTAGTATAGATCTGGCTAGCGGATACTACGAGCAGTACTTC.

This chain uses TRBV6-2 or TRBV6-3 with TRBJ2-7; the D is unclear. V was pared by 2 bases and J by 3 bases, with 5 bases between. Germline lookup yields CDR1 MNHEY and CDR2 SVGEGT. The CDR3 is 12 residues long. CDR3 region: CASSYQYYEQYF. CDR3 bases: TGTGCCAGCAGTTACCAGTACTACGAGCAGTACTTC.

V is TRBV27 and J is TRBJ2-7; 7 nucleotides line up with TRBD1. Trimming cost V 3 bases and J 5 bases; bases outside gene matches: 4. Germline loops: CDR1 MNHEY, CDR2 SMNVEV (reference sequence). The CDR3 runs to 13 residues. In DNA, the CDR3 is TGTGCCAGCAGTTTGACAGGGATACACGAGCAGTACTTC. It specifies CASSLTGIHEQYF.